The present entry profiles one T cell receptor beta chain with its context. This clone was seen a few times. The antigen it binds to is not known. Base qualities are not recorded, but no much larger clone differs from it by a single base. This entry is derived from a study of hypomethylating agent response in myelodysplastic syndrome (dated by TCRdb to about 2021). Looking at the study overall: The hypomethylating agent given was azacitidine in about 70% of the 11 patients and decitabine in 3 of 11 patients. Complete response or hematologic improvement was achieved by six patients, and roughly five patients were classified as non-responders. The cohort included fewer than ten male and a couple of female myelodysplastic syndrome patients. The most frequent mutation was TET2, found in 5 of 11 patients. Complete response or hematologic improvement counted as response, and patients meeting neither criterion were classed as non-responders. On average the patients were approximately 67 +/- 5.9 years old, and a diploid cytogenetic profile was seen most often. Beyond this particular receptor, the publication reports: Possible recognition of novel MDS antigens by the shared GLIPH2 clusters was not confirmed, and experimental validation of that possible recognition is needed. Novel clonotypes were found to emerge more often in responders, whereas more contracted clonotypes were observed in non-responders after treatment. Age matching of healthy control donors to MDS patients was not performed, and the MDS versus healthy comparison could have been impacted by this lack of age matching. After hypomethylating agent treatment, no significant change in richness, rarefaction diversity or clonality was seen, either across all patients or within response groups. The cohort was small, with only 11 to 12 patients analyzed.

T-cell subsets were not sorted, and bulk bone marrow was analyzed instead. Bone marrow from roughly 10 myelodysplastic syndrome patients, collected before and after hypomethylating agent therapy, underwent immunosequencing of the TCR beta CDR3 regions. For longitudinal repertoire tracking, a baseline bone marrow plus two to three bone marrows at different post-treatment timepoints were contributed by each patient. Genomic DNA was extracted from whole bone marrow, and quality was checked by TapeStation, NanoDrop OneC and PicoGreen assays. The germline V gene encodes CDR1 MNHNS and CDR2 SASEGT. V drops 5 bases and J drops 9 bases, leaving 16 bases in between. From the cysteine up to the phenylalanine, the CDR3 has a length of 13 residues. Only the CDR3 region is kept as DNA, spanning 39 bases read in frame from base 1. The method was the immunoSEQ multiplex PCR assay. Each sample was run at survey resolution as two replicates of roughly 200 ng apiece, for a total of around 400 ng of DNA. Rearranged TCRB sequences in genomic DNA were detected with the hsTCRB kit using multiplex PCR primers targeting V and J genes. The CDR3 region was amplified in a first PCR of 31 cycles using the QIAGEN Multiplex PCR Kit. Sample barcodes and Illumina adapters were added to each replicate in an 8-cycle second PCR. A QuantStudio 6 together with the KAPA library quantification kit was used to quantify the pooled libraries. Roughly 14 pM of pooled libraries went onto an Illumina MiSeq for sequencing, using single-end reads of 156 cycles plus an index read of 15 cycles. The authors' pipeline ran thus. Of roughly 170,000 unique clonotypes, roughly 1.8% were flagged by VDJdb annotation as previously reported viral-epitope-specific. Raw reads were processed by the immunoSEQ Data Assistant and immunoSEQ Analyzer into normalized, annotated TCRB repertoires. BioAnalyzer and version 0.6.5 of the immunarch R package were the tools used for clonotype analysis. Every repertoire was downsampled to the clone count of the smallest repertoire before richness was estimated. Clonotypes were classified as expanded, contracted or novel by Fisher's exact tests, with novel defined as zero frequency before treatment. GLIPH2 clustered significantly changed CDR3 beta sequences using simulation_depth=1000 and kmer_min_depth=3, excluding CDR3s shorter than five residues. In its TCRdb copy, this immuneACCESS table keeps in-frame sequences only and misses some clones. Where compared with another copy, unresolved V genes explain less than half of these, and the others have no known cause. The DNA was the basis for D and trimming; V, J and clone size are from that table. This sample gives a few thousand clones in total; roughly four fifths of them show up just once. The leading ten clones occupy roughly 30% of the sample.

The clonotype was recovered from a human donor with myelodysplastic syndrome. Sequenced material: bone marrow, taken before or after starting hypomethylating agent treatment for myelodysplastic syndrome (not recorded which). The sequence joins TRBV6-1 to TRBJ1-2; TRBD1 is a weak D gene call, 5 bases matching. Here is the DNA: TGTGCCAGCAGTCACAGGTCCTCGTTAAGCTACACCTTC. This translates into CASSHRSSLSYTF.